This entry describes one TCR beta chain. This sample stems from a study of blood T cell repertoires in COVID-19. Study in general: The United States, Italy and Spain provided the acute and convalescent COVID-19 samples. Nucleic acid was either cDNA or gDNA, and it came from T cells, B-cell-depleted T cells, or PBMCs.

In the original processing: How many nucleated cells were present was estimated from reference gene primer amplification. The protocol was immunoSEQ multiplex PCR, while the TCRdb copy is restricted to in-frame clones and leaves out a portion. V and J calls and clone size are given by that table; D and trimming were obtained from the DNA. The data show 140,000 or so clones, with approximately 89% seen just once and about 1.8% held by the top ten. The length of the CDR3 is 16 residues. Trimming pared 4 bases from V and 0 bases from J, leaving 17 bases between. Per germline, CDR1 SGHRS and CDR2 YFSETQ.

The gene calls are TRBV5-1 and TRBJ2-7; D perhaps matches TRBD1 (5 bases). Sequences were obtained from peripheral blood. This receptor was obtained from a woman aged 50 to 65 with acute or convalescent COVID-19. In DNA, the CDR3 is TGCGCCAGCAGCCCCCTCTGGCAGGGAAGCTCCTACGAGCAGTACTTC. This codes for CASSPLWQGSSYEQYF.